This is a list of T cell receptor beta chains from one sample in a study of T cell responses to AZD1222 COVID-19 vaccine. Assay used: immunoSEQ multiplex PCR; TCRdb lists only in-frame clones, some missing. The table has some 190,000 clones, around 94% seen once; the top ten hold 1% to 1.5%. The specimen comprised peripheral blood, sampled on day 0 of AZD1222 vaccination. The receptors were gathered from an adult in good health. The CDR3 runs from the conserved cysteine through the conserved F or W. A D gene is named only where the DNA matches it firmly. Size is omitted from some rows. Given values are once, few, many or a class for expanded clones.

clone_size	v_call	d_call	cdr3_length	j_call	cdr3_aa	cdr3_nt
many	TRBV12-5	TRBD1	16	TRBJ2-1	CASGPEGQASYNEQFF	TGTGCTAGTGGCCCAGAGGGACAGGCCTCCTACAATGAGCAGTTCTTC
NA	TRBV30	NA	12	TRBJ1-1	CAWSHANTEAFF	TGTGCCTGGAGCCATGCGAACACTGAAGCTTTCTTT
NA	TRBV3-1/TRBV3-2	NA	14	TRBJ1-1	CASSRGTENTEAFF	TGTGCCAGCAGCCGAGGGACGGAGAACACTGAAGCTTTCTTT
once	TRBV7-2	TRBD1	14	TRBJ2-7	CASSLGTGLYEQYF	TGTGCCAGCAGCTTAGGGACAGGCTTGTACGAGCAGTACTTC
NA	TRBV7-2	TRBD2	15	TRBJ2-1	CASSLVGTSLNEQFF	TGTGCCAGCAGCTTAGTAGGGACTAGTCTCAATGAGCAGTTCTTC
NA	TRBV3-1/TRBV3-2	NA	14	TRBJ2-7	CASSPTVRHYEQYF	TGTGCCAGCAGCCCAACGGTCAGGCACTACGAGCAGTACTTC
once	TRBV3-1/TRBV3-2	TRBD2	15	TRBJ2-3	CASSRGTSGSDTQYF	TGTGCCAGCAGCCGTGGTACTAGCGGTTCAGATACGCAGTATTTT
NA	TRBV2	NA	12	TRBJ1-2	CASTGTEYGYTF	TGTGCCAGTACCGGGACGGAGTATGGCTACACCTTC
NA	TRBV7-8	NA	16	TRBJ2-6	CASSLVRYAGANVLTF	TGTGCCAGCAGCTTAGTTAGGTACGCTGGGGCCAACGTCCTGACTTTC
NA	TRBV19	TRBD1	16	TRBJ2-1	CASSSPPGQVYNEQFF	TGTGCCAGTAGTTCCCCCCCGGGACAGGTCTACAATGAGCAGTTCTTC
NA	TRBV6-5	NA	15	TRBJ1-3	CASSYSRTPRNTIYF	TGTGCCAGCAGTTACTCGAGGACACCGAGAAACACCATATATTTT
NA	TRBV7-2	NA	16	TRBJ2-2	CASSLTPGQGRGELFF	TGTGCCAGCAGCTTAACCCCCGGGCAGGGGCGCGGGGAGCTGTTTTTT
few	TRBV2	NA	12	TRBJ1-5	CASSRGGQPQHF	TGTGCCAGCAGCAGGGGCGGTCAGCCCCAGCATTTT
NA	TRBV7-9	NA	15	TRBJ1-4	CASSSQTGGNEKLFF	TGTGCCAGCAGCTCCCAGACAGGTGGTAATGAAAAACTGTTTTTT
NA	TRBV6-6	TRBD2	15	TRBJ2-1	CASTKRGGSYNEQFF	TGTGCCAGCACGAAGCGGGGGGGTTCCTACAATGAGCAGTTCTTC
NA	TRBV3-1/TRBV3-2	NA	15	TRBJ1-1	CASSQESRGNTEAFF	TGTGCCAGCAGCCAAGAGTCAAGGGGGAACACTGAAGCTTTCTTT
NA	TRBV4-2	TRBD1	17	TRBJ1-4	CASSQGGSGQSNEKLFF	TGTGCCAGCAGCCAAGGGGGGTCGGGACAGTCTAATGAAAAACTGTTTTTT
once	TRBV6-5	NA	13	TRBJ1-2	CASSPGPDYGYTF	TGTGCCAGCAGCCCGGGGCCGGACTATGGCTACACCTTC
NA	TRBV24-1	NA	14	TRBJ2-5	CATSDLNRPETQYF	TGTGCCACCAGTGATTTGAATAGACCGGAGACCCAGTACTTC
once	TRBV6-5	NA	15	TRBJ1-1	CASSYSPGAGTEAFF	TGTGCCAGCAGTTACTCACCAGGGGCCGGCACTGAAGCTTTCTTT
NA	TRBV6-1	TRBD1	15	TRBJ1-5	CASSEFTGGNQPQHF	TGTGCCAGCAGTGAATTCACAGGGGGCAATCAGCCCCAGCATTTT
NA	TRBV21-1	NA	14	TRBJ1-5	CASTEGQSNQPQHF	TGTGCCAGCACCGAGGGACAGAGCAATCAGCCCCAGCATTTT
once	TRBV5-4	NA	19	TRBJ2-6	CASSTEAGGRSSGANVLTF	TGTGCCAGCAGCACAGAAGCTGGGGGTAGGAGCTCTGGGGCCAACGTCCTGACTTTC
NA	TRBV3-1/TRBV3-2	NA	18	TRBJ1-1	CASSSQGRVRRFYTEAFF	TGTGCCAGCAGCTCCCAGGGCCGGGTTCGGCGATTTTACACTGAAGCTTTCTTT
NA	TRBV5-4	NA	15	TRBJ2-3	CASSPLGVGTDTQYF	TGTGCCAGCAGCCCTCTTGGCGTGGGCACAGATACGCAGTATTTT
once	TRBV5-1	TRBD1	15	TRBJ2-7	CASSPVNRGVWEQYF	TGCGCCAGCAGTCCGGTTAACAGGGGAGTATGGGAGCAGTACTTC
NA	TRBV11-2	TRBD2	13	TRBJ2-7	CASSSSGGYEQYF	TGTGCCAGCAGCTCAAGCGGGGGTTACGAGCAGTACTTC
NA	TRBV6-6	TRBD2	14	TRBJ2-1	CASIPAGGLGEQFF	TGTGCCAGCATCCCCGCGGGGGGGCTGGGTGAGCAGTTCTTC
NA	TRBV6-5	TRBD1	15	TRBJ2-7	CASSWTGKSSYEQYF	TGTGCCAGCAGCTGGACAGGGAAAAGCTCCTACGAGCAGTACTTC
NA	TRBV5-1	NA	15	TRBJ2-6	CASSLQTSGANVLTF	TGCGCCAGCAGCTTGCAGACCTCTGGGGCCAACGTCCTGACTTTC
NA	TRBV19	TRBD1	16	TRBJ1-5	CASSRQGTLSNQPQHF	TGTGCCAGTAGCCGACAGGGTACCCTTAGCAATCAGCCCCAGCATTTT
NA	TRBV3-1/TRBV3-2	NA	13	TRBJ1-5	CASSWASNQPQHF	TGTGCCAGCAGCTGGGCCTCCAATCAGCCCCAGCATTTT
NA	TRBV3-1/TRBV3-2	NA	15	TRBJ1-6	CASSQDVQGAVPLHF	TGTGCCAGCAGCCAAGACGTTCAGGGTGCCGTACCCCTCCACTTT
NA	TRBV28	TRBD1	18	TRBJ1-5	CASSRRGGTGEVGQPQHF	TGTGCCAGCAGCCGAAGAGGGGGGACAGGGGAAGTAGGGCAGCCCCAGCATTTT
NA	TRBV20-1	NA	12	TRBJ1-4	CSASPSGERLFF	TGCAGTGCTAGTCCTTCTGGGGAAAGACTGTTTTTT
NA	TRBV19	NA	12	TRBJ1-1	CASSRADTEAFF	TGTGCCAGTAGTAGGGCGGACACTGAAGCTTTCTTT